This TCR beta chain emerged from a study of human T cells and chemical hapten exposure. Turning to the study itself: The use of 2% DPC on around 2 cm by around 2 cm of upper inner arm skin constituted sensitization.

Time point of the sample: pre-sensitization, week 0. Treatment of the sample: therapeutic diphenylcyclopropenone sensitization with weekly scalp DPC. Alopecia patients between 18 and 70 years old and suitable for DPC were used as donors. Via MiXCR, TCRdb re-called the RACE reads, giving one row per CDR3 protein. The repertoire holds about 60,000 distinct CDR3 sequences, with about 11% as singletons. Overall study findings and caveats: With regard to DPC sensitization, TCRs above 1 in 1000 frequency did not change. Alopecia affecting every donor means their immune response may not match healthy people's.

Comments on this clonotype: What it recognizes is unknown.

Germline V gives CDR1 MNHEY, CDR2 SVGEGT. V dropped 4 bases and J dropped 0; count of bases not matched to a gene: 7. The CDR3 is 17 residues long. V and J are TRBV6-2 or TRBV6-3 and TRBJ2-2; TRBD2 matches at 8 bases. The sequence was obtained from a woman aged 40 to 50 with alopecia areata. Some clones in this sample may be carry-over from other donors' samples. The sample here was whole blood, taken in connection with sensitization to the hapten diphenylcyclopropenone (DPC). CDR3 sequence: CASSSTSGPTNTGELFF. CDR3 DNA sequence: TGTGCCAGCAGTTCCACTAGCGGCCCAACGAACACCGGGGAGCTGTTTTTT.